A single T cell receptor beta chain is shown here with its context. Assay used: immunoSEQ multiplex PCR; TCRdb lists only in-frame clones, some missing. Of roughly 38,000 clones listed, 75% to 95% are singletons. The data derive from a study of T cell changes during pregnancy in multiple sclerosis. This CDR3 comprises 15 residues. The ends lost 5 bases at V and 0 bases at J; junction bases unmatched: 5. CDR1 and CDR2 (germline): KGHSH, LQKENI. The chain links TRBV18 to TRBJ2-7; 9 bases match TRBD1. The sequenced sample was CD4+ T cells from peripheral blood mononuclear cells, obtained in the second trimester of pregnancy. The TCR sequence derives from a female donor in good health, enrolled as a control in a pregnancy study. CDR3 sequence (DNA): TGTGCCAGCTCAACCGGACAGGGGTCCTCCTACGAGCAGTACTTC. It translates to CASSTGQGSSYEQYF. The whole variable domain, remainder taken from reference TRBV18 and TRBJ2-7, is NAGVMQNPRHLVRRRGQEARLRCSPMKGHSHVYWYRQLPEEGLKFMVYLQKENIIDESGMPKERFSAEFPKEGPSILRIQQVVRGDSAAYFCASSTGQGSSYEQYFGPGTRLTVT.